One and the same sample provided the 5 T cell receptor beta chains below, sequenced in a study of blood T cells in healthy people across ages. The second PCR ran roughly 6 to 11 cycles with a sample-barcoded 5' primer and J-beta primers. Each CDR3 protein is one row after TCRdb ran MiXCR on the 5' RACE reads. The sample lists roughly 1.6 million distinct CDR3 sequences; about 31% were seen once. The sample consisted of blood. Receptors were obtained from a woman aged 25-40 years in good health.

This clonotype was recorded many times. This rearrangement joins TRBV7-9 to TRBJ2-5; D unclear. V lost 3 bases, J lost 1 base, and 6 bases lay in between. The CDR3 is 13 residues long. Germline CDR1 is SEHNR and CDR2 is FQNEAQ (reference sequence). As DNA, the CDR3 is TGTGCCAGCAGCTTTGAGATCCAAGAGACCCAGTACTTC. Amino acids: CASSFEIQETQYF.

The gene calls are TRBV6-6 and TRBJ1-2; TRBD1 might be the D (6 bases). Per germline, CDR1 MNHNY and CDR2 SVGAGI (reference sequence). The CDR3 has 16 amino acids. V was cut by 0 bases and J by 5 bases, with 16 bases left in between. In DNA, the CDR3 is TGTGCCAGCAGTTACTCCAGGGACAAGGGATGGTATGGCTACACCTTC. Its protein is CASSYSRDKGWYGYTF.

This clonotype has a handful of counts. This chain joins TRBV24-1 and TRBJ2-1, with 11 bases identical to TRBD1. The CDR3 runs to 15 residues. V shed 2 bases, J shed 8 bases, and the junction held 4 bases outside the gene matches. Germline CDR1 reads KGHDR; CDR2 reads SFDVKD. CDR3 in DNA: TGTGCCACCAGTGATTGGGACAGGGGGAGAGATGAGCAGTTCTTC. Translation gives CATSDWDRGRDEQFF.

This clonotype was observed a few times. The chain carries TRBV20-1 and TRBJ1-2; no clear D. The germline gives CDR1 DFQATT, CDR2 SNEGSKA (reference sequence). Trimming took 6 bases from V and 2 from J, leaving 10 bases between them. This CDR3 contains 12 residues. CDR3 in amino acids: CSAGSQNYGYTF. The CDR3, as DNA: TGCAGTGCAGGCAGCCAGAACTATGGCTACACCTTC.

V is TRBV2 and J is TRBJ2-1; D is ambiguous. The CDR3 runs to 12 residues. Germline assignment: CDR1 SNHLY and CDR2 FYNNEI. The V end was cut by 6 bases, the J end by 9 bases, with 12 bases between. The CDR3 region is CASRGEVTEQFF. As DNA, the CDR3 is TGTGCCAGCAGGGGCGAAGTGACTGAGCAGTTCTTC.